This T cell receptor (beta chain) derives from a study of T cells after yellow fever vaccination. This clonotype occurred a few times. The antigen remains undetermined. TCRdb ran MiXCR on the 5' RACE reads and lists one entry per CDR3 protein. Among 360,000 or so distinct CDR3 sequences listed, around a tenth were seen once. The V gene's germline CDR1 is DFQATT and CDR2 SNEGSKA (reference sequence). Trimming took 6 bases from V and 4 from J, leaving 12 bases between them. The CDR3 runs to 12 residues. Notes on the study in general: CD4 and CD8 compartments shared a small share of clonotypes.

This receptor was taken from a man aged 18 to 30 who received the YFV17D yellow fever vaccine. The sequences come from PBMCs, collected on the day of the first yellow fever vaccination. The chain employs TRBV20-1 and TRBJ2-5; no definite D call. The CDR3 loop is CSAATVAETQYF. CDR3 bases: TGCAGTGCGGCGACTGTGGCAGAGACCCAGTACTTC.